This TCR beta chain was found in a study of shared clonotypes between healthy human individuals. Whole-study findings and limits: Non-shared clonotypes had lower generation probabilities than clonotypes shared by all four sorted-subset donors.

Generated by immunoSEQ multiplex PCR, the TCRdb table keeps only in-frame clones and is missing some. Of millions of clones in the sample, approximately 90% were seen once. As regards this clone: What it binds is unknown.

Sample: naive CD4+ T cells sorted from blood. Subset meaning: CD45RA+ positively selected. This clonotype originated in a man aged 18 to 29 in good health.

The CDR3, as DNA: TGTGCCAGCAGCCCCTCCAGCGGGCCCGCTCTCGGCTACACCTTC. This gives the protein CASSPSSGPALGYTF. The V and J genes are TRBV9 and TRBJ1-2; no firm D call. CDR1 and CDR2 from the germline V gene are SGDLS and YYNGEE. V was pared by 4 bases and J by 8 bases, with 21 bases between. The CDR3 runs 15 residues. The full variable domain, rest sourced from reference TRBV9 and TRBJ1-2, is DSGVTQTPKHLITATGQRVTLRCSPRSGDLSVYWYQQSLDQGLQFLIQYYNGEERAKGNILERFSAQQFPDLHSELNLSSLELGDSALYFCASSPSSGPALGYTFGSGTRLTVV.